This TCR beta chain was documented in a study of control samples from healthy donors and cancer patients. The V gene lost 3 bases and the J gene lost 7 bases, with 17 bases spanning the gap. This CDR3 spans 15 amino acids. The germline V gene has CDR1 SGHDT and CDR2 YYEEEE. The data were produced by immunoSEQ multiplex PCR, yet TCRdb's version contains in-frame clones alone and is incomplete. This table holds 84,000 or so clones, approximately 80% found once. The material sequenced was PBMCs. The source is a man between 60 and 75 years old with head and neck cancer. The chain combines TRBV5-6 with TRBJ2-1; D is perhaps TRBD1 (5 bases). CDR3 sequence reads: CASSSPRVNTNEQFF. Written as DNA, the CDR3 is TGTGCCAGCAGCTCACCCAGGGTAAATACAAATGAGCAGTTCTTC.